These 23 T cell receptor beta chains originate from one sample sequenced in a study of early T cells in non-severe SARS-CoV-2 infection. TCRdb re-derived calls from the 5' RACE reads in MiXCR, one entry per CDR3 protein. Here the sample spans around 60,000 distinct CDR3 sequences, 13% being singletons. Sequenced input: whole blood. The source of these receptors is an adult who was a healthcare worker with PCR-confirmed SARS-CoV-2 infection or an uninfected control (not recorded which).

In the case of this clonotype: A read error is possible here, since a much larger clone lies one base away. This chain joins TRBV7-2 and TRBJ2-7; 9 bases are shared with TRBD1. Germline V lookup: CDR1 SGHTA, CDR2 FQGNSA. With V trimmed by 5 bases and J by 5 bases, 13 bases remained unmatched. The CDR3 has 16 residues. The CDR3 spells CASSLSETGGAHEQYF. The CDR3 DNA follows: TGTGCCAGCAGCCTCTCCGAGACAGGGGGGGCCCACGAGCAGTACTTC.

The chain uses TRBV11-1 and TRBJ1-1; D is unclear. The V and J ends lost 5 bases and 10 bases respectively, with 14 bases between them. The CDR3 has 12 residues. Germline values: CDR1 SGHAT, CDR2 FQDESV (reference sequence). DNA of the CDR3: TGTGCCAGCAGCCTGCCTCCGGGTGCAGCTTTCTTT. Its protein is CASSLPPGAAFF.

For the CDR3, the DNA is TGCGCCAGCAGCTTGGACGGATACAATGAGCAGTTCTTC. Protein product: CASSLDGYNEQFF. V and J are TRBV5-1 and TRBJ2-1; D is unclear. This CDR3 has 13 residues. V lost 0 bases, J lost 4 bases, and 5 bases lay in between. CDR1 is SGHRS, CDR2 YFSETQ, per germline.

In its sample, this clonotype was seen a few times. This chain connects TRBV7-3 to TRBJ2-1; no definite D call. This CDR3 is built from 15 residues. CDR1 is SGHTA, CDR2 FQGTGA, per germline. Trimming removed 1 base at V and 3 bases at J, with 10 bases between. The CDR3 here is CASSLRGNSYNEQFF. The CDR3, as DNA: TGTGCCAGCAGCTTAAGAGGTAACAGCTACAATGAGCAGTTCTTC.

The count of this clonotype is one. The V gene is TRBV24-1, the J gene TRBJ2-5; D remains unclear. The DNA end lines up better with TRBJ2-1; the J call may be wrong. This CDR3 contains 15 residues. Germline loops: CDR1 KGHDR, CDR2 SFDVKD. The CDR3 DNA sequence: TGTGCCACCAGTGACCGGACGGACCCACAAGAGACCCAGTTCTTC. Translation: CATSDRTDPQETQFF.

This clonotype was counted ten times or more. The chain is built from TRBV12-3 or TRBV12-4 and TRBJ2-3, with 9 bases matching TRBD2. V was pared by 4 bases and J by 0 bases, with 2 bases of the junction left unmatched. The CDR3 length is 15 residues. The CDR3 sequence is CASSYLAGSTDTQYF. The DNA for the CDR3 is TGTGCCAGCAGTTATCTAGCGGGGAGCACAGATACGCAGTATTTT.

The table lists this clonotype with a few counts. CDR3 region: CASSPQSSGNTIYF. In DNA, the CDR3 is TGTGCCAGCTCACCTCAAAGCTCTGGAAACACCATATATTTT. V and J are TRBV18 and TRBJ1-3; D remains ambiguous. Trimming removed 3 bases at V and 0 bases at J, with 6 bases between. The CDR3 sequence is 14 residues long. Germline CDR1 reads KGHSH; CDR2 reads LQKENI.

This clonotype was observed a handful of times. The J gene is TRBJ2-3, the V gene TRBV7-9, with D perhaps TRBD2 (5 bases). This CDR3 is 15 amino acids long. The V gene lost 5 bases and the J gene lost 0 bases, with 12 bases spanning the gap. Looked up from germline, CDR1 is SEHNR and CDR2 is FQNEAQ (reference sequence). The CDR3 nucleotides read TGTGCCAGCAGCCTTTATAGCGCAAGCACAGATACGCAGTATTTT. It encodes CASSLYSASTDTQYF.

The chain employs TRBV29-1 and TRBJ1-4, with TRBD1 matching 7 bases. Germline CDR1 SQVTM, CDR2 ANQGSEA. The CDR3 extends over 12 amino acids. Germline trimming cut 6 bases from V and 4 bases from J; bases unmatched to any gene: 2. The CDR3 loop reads CSVGQLNEKLFF. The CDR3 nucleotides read TGCAGCGTGGGACAGCTTAATGAAAAACTGTTTTTT.

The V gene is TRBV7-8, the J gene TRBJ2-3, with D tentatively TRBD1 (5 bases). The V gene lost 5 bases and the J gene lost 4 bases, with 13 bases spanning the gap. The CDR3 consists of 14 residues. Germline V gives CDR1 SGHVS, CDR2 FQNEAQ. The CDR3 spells CASSETGVPDTQYF. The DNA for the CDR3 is TGTGCCAGCAGCGAAACAGGAGTTCCAGATACGCAGTATTTT.

Written as DNA, the CDR3 is TGTGCCAGCAGCTTAGACCGGCTTGGTAGTTCACCCCTCCACTTT. Its protein product is CASSLDRLGSSPLHF. The chain is built from TRBV7-2 and TRBJ1-6; D remains unclear. Between the trimmed V and J ends, which lost 1 base and 9 bases, there was a span of 13 bases. The CDR3 spans 15 residues. Germline loops: CDR1 SGHTA, CDR2 FQGNSA. The variable domain in full, with the rest retrieved from reference TRBV7-2 and TRBJ1-6, is GAGVSQSPSNKVTEKGKDVELRCDPISGHTALYWYRQSLGQGLEFLIYFQGNSAPDKSGLPSDRFSAERTGGSVSTLTIQRTQQEDSAVYLCASSLDRLGSSPLHFGNGTRLTVT.

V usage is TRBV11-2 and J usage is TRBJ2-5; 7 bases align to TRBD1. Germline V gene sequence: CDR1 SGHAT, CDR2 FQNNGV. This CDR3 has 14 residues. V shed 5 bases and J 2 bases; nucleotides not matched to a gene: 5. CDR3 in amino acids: CASSVPGQQETQYF. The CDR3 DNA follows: TGTGCCAGCAGCGTACCGGGACAGCAAGAGACCCAGTACTTC.

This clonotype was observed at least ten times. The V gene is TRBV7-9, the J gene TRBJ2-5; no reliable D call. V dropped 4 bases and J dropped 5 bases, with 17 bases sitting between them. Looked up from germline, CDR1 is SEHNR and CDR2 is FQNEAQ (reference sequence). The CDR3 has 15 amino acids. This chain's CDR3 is CASSSPGPVGETQYF. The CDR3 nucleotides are TGTGCCAGCAGCTCCCCCGGGCCAGTGGGGGAGACCCAGTACTTC.

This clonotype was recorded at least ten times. DNA of the CDR3: TGTGCCAGCAGCTTGTTCGACAGGGAATATTATGGCTACACCTTC. Protein product: CASSLFDREYYGYTF. The rearrangement links TRBV5-4 to TRBJ1-2, with 7 positions matching TRBD1. CDR1 SGHNT and CDR2 YYREEE come from the germline V gene (reference sequence). There are 15 residues in the CDR3. After removal of 1 base from V and 5 bases from J, the junction contained 8 bases not matched to a gene.

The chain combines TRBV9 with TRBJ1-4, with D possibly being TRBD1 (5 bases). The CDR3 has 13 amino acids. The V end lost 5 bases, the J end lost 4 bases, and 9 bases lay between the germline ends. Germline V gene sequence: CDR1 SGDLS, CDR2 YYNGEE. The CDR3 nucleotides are TGTGCCAGCAGAGACAGTTGTAATGAAAAACTGTTTTTT. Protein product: CASRDSCNEKLFF.

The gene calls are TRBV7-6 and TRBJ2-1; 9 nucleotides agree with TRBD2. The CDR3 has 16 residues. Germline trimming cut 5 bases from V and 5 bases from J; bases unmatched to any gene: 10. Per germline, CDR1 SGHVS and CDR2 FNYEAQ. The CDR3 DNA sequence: TGTGCCAGCAGCCGCTTAGCTAGCGGGGTCCACAATGAGCAGTTCTTC. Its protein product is CASSRLASGVHNEQFF. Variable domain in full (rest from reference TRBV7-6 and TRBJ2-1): GAGVSQSPRYKVTKRGQDVALRCDPISGHVSLYWYRQALGQGPEFLTYFNYEAQQDKSGLPNDRFSAERPEGSISTLTIQRTEQRDSAMYRCASSRLASGVHNEQFFGPGTRLTVL.

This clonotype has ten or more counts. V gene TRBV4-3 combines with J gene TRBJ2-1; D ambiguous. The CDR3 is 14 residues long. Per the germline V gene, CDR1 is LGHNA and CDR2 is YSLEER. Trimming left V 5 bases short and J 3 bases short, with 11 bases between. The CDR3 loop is CASSAGLNYNEQFF. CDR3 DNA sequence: TGCGCCAGCAGCGCTGGCCTGAACTACAATGAGCAGTTCTTC.

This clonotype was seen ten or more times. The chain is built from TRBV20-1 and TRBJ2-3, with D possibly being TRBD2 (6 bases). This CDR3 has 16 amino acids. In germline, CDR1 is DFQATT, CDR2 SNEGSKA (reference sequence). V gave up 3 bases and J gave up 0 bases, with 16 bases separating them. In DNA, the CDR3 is TGCAGTGCTAGCGGGGGTGCTCCTGGGAGCACAGATACGCAGTATTTT. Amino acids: CSASGGAPGSTDTQYF.

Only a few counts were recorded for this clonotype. The chain's CDR3 is CASRPPSGRGDTQYF. Written as DNA, the CDR3 is TGTGCCAGCAGGCCACCTAGCGGGCGTGGAGATACGCAGTATTTT. The V call is TRBV12-3 or TRBV12-4, the J call TRBJ2-3; TRBD2 matches 8 bases. The ends lost 6 bases at V and 5 bases at J; junction bases unmatched: 10. This CDR3 contains 15 residues.

The CDR3 DNA reads TGTGCCAGCAGTTTATCATGGGACAGCTTTGAAGCTTTCTTT. Its protein product is CASSLSWDSFEAFF. The rearrangement uses TRBV27 and TRBJ1-1; 7 bases agree with TRBD1. Germline V gene sequence: CDR1 MNHEY, CDR2 SMNVEV (reference sequence). The trim removed 0 bases at V and 7 bases at J, leaving 5 bases unmatched. This CDR3 spans 14 amino acids.

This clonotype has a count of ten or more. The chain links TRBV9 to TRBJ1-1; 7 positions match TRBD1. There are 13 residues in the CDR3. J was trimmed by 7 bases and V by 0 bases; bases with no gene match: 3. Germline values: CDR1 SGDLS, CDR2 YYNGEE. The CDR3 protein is CASSVGPGGEAFF. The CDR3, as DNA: TGTGCCAGCAGCGTAGGCCCAGGGGGTGAAGCTTTCTTT.

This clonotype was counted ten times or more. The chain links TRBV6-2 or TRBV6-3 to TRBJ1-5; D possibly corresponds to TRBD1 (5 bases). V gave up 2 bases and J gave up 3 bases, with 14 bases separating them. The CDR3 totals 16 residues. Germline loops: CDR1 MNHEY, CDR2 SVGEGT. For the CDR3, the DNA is TGTGCCAGCAGTTACCGGGGGAGCTCAGACAATCAGCCCCAGCATTTT. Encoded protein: CASSYRGSSDNQPQHF.

The CDR3: CSATDRGSDQPQHF. In DNA, the CDR3 is TGCAGTGCTACTGACAGGGGGAGTGATCAGCCCCAGCATTTT. V gene TRBV20-1 combines with J gene TRBJ1-5, with 9 bases lining up with TRBD1. The CDR3 has 14 amino acids. Trimming removed 4 bases from V and 5 bases from J; junction bases left unmatched: 6. Germline V CDR1 and CDR2: DFQATT, SNEGSKA (reference sequence).